The clone carrying this T cell receptor (beta chain) was recorded a few times. There are 16 residues in the CDR3. V shed 6 bases and J shed 1 base, with 18 bases lying between them. The record originates from a study of memory CD4+ T cells and cytomegalovirus serostatus. Single viable CD3+CD4+CD8-CD45RO+ cells were sorted as the memory CD4+ T cells. Sequencing was performed with immunoSEQ multiplex PCR; in TCRdb, only in-frame clones are kept and a portion is missing. The data show 46,000 or so clones, with roughly 78% seen just once and around 0.99% held by the top ten. The sequence was obtained from an adult in good health and CMV-seronegative. The specimen sequenced was memory CD4+ T cells from blood. This sequence joins TRBV23-1 and TRBJ1-1, with unresolved D. TRBV23-1 is treated as an ORF (open reading frame) with a function not yet certain. CDR3 nucleotide sequence: TGCGCCAGCAGCGCCGTCCCGGCCCATTCGAACACTGAAGCTTTCTTT. It specifies CASSAVPAHSNTEAFF.